This section outlines one T cell receptor beta chain sequence together with its context. Original analysis: Nucleated cell number was recorded as an estimate derived from reference gene primer amplification. Produced via immunoSEQ multiplex PCR; TCRdb's table is partial and in-frame only. Clonal size and the V and J genes are those of that table, whereas D and trimming came from the DNA. The top ten clones hold just over 2.5% of a sample with 260,000 or so clones, about 91% of them seen once. These data are taken from a study of blood T cell repertoires in COVID-19. In the study overall: The United States, Italy and Spain were the sources of the acute and convalescent COVID-19 samples.

The ends lost 7 bases at V and 8 bases at J; junction bases unmatched: 13. The CDR3 contains 14 residues. Germline V gene lookup returns CDR1 LNHDA and CDR2 SQIVND (reference sequence). This study enrolled people aged roughly 18 to 90 from roughly 24 US geographic areas. Cohorts were assigned according to the clinical history that participants reported. The chain links TRBV19 to TRBJ1-2; 7 nucleotides match TRBD1. Sequencing was performed on PBMCs or T cells enriched from blood (not recorded which). The receptor was isolated from a woman in her 30s with acute COVID-19. CDR3 sequence (DNA): TGTGCCAGTAAAGAGACAGGGCGCGCGGGAGGCTACACCTTC. Its translation is CASKETGRAGGYTF.